This T cell receptor (beta chain) was obtained from a study of blood T cells in healthy people across ages. The CDR3 is 15 residues long. Germline V gene sequence: CDR1 MNHEY, CDR2 SMNVEV (reference sequence). Using a J-beta primer mix together with a sample-barcoded 5' primer, a second PCR was run for roughly 6 to 11 cycles. MiXCR was run by TCRdb on the 5' RACE reads, yielding one entry per CDR3 protein. This sample has approximately 900,000 distinct CDR3 sequences, with approximately 32% found just once. A remark on this clonotype: A read error is possible here, since a much larger clone lies one base away.

The same sample was also studied in work on T cells of mothers and their children. In that study: Evidence of persistent microchimeric T cell clones was absent.

The chain couples TRBV27 to TRBJ2-6; D unclear. The sample comprised blood. This clonotype was obtained from a woman aged 40 to 50 in good health. The DNA of the CDR3 is TGTGCCAGCAATTTATTAGGGCCTGGGGCCAACGTCCTGACTTTC. This codes for CASNLLGPGANVLTF.